The 20 T cell receptor beta chains listed next were all sequenced from one sample in a study of control samples from healthy donors and cancer patients. Repertoires were generated with immunoSEQ multiplex PCR, while TCRdb's copy carries only in-frame clones and drops some. The sample records around 120,000 clones, about 94% being singletons. The sequenced sample was blood. Receptors originate from a man aged 30 to 45 in good health.

The CDR3 DNA is TGTGCCAGCGGGCCGTGGGACAGGGGGCCAGATACGCAGTATTTT. Protein product: CASGPWDRGPDTQYF. This chain uses TRBV25-1 with TRBJ2-3, with 12 bases aligning to TRBD1. The CDR3 loop spans 15 amino acids. With V trimmed by 8 bases and J by 4 bases, 7 bases remained unmatched. Germline values: CDR1 MGHDK, CDR2 SYGVNS.

This clone was seen once. V usage is TRBV3-1 (or the pseudogene TRBV3-2) and J usage is TRBJ1-2; D might be TRBD1 (6 bases). There are 15 residues in the CDR3. Germline CDR1 is LGHDT and CDR2 is YNNKEL (reference sequence). V lost 0 bases, J lost 3 bases, and 11 bases lay in between. For the CDR3, the DNA is TGTGCCAGCAGCCAAGATTCAGGGGCCTACTATGGCTACACCTTC. This gives the protein CASSQDSGAYYGYTF.

This clone was recorded once. The rearrangement joins TRBV11-3 to TRBJ2-1; possible D gene TRBD2, 5 bases. From germline, CDR1 is SGHNT and CDR2 YENEEA. V lost 4 bases and J 9 bases, leaving 13 bases between the germline ends. The length of the CDR3 is 13 residues. The CDR3 DNA reads TGTGCCAGCAGCTCCCCTCAGGCGGGTGAGCAGTTCTTC. Translation: CASSSPQAGEQFF.

This clone was counted once. The V call is TRBV11-2, the J call TRBJ1-3; D ambiguous. Trimming pared 5 bases from V and 0 bases from J, leaving 11 bases between. CDR1 is SGHAT, CDR2 FQNNGV, per germline. The length of the CDR3 is 15 residues. CDR3 bases: TGTGCCAGCAGCCCCTGGGGTAACTCTGGAAACACCATATATTTT. Protein: CASSPWGNSGNTIYF. Full variable domain (outside the CDR3, taken from reference TRBV11-2 and TRBJ1-3): EAGVAQSPRYKIIEKRQSVAFWCNPISGHATLYWYQQILGQGPKLLIQFQNNGVVDDSQLPKDRFSAERLKGVDSTLKIQPAKLEDSAVYLCASSPWGNSGNTIYFGEGSWLTVV.

The chain recombines TRBV5-1 with TRBJ1-6; 10 nucleotides agree with TRBD1. This CDR3 has 17 residues. V shed 0 bases and J 9 bases; nucleotides not matched to a gene: 9. Germline V gene data show CDR1 as SGHRS and CDR2 as YFSETQ. The CDR3 coding sequence is TGCGCCAGCAGCTTGGCCGTCGGACAGGGGGTAGGTTCACCCCTCCACTTT. Protein sequence: CASSLAVGQGVGSPLHF.

The rearrangement links TRBV4-3 to TRBJ1-4; D remains ambiguous. The V gene lost 0 bases and the J gene lost 8 bases, with 13 bases spanning the gap. From germline, CDR1 is LGHNA and CDR2 YSLEER. This CDR3 region has 15 residues. CDR3 nucleotides: TGCGCCAGCAGCCAAGACCAGGCTCCGAAGGAAAAACTGTTTTTT. This gives the protein CASSQDQAPKEKLFF.

This chain links TRBV4-3 with TRBJ2-1; no reliable D call. Germline lookup yields CDR1 LGHNA and CDR2 YSLEER. The CDR3 extends over 16 amino acids. V was clipped by 2 bases and J by 0 bases, with 11 bases between them. Here the CDR3 DNA reads TGCGCCAGCAGCCAATCGGATAGGTACTCCTACAATGAGCAGTTCTTC. Residues: CASSQSDRYSYNEQFF.

The J gene is TRBJ1-6, the V gene TRBV7-3; 9 bases are shared with TRBD1. V shed 3 bases and J 10 bases; nucleotides not matched to a gene: 16. This CDR3 is 18 amino acids long. Germline loops: CDR1 SGHTA, CDR2 FQGTGA. The CDR3 reads CASSFGRPNRGPGSPLHF. CDR3 nucleotides: TGTGCCAGCAGCTTCGGGCGTCCTAACAGGGGGCCTGGATCACCCCTCCACTTT.

The V gene is TRBV6-5, the J gene TRBJ1-3; tentative D call: TRBD1 (5 bases). The CDR3 runs to 15 residues. The V and J ends lost 6 bases and 4 bases respectively, with 16 bases between them. The germline V gene has CDR1 MNHEY and CDR2 SVGAGI. CDR3 region: CASSPGWGSGNTIYF. The CDR3 bases are TGTGCCAGCAGCCCCGGGTGGGGCTCGGGAAACACCATATATTTT.

This chain uses TRBV7-3 with TRBJ2-3; TRBD1 matches at 11 bases. This CDR3 comprises 14 residues. Trimming cost V 6 bases and J 7 bases; bases outside gene matches: 6. The germline V gene has CDR1 SGHTA and CDR2 FQGTGA. This chain's CDR3 is CASRPGQGENTQYF. The DNA of the CDR3 is TGTGCCAGCAGACCGGGACAGGGGGAAAATACGCAGTATTTT. The full variable domain, with the rest looked up from reference TRBV7-3 and TRBJ2-3, is GAGVSQTPSNKVTEKGKYVELRCDPISGHTALYWYRQSLGQGPEFLIYFQGTGAADDSGLPNDRFFAVRPEGSVSTLKIQRTERGDSAVYLCASRPGQGENTQYFGPGTRLTVL.

The genes are TRBV20-1 and TRBJ2-1, with 8 bases matching TRBD2. Trimming removed 3 bases from V and 7 bases from J; junction bases left unmatched: 8. The CDR3 extends over 14 amino acids. The germline V gene has CDR1 DFQATT and CDR2 SNEGSKA (reference sequence). CDR3 in amino acids: CSASCGGPWNEQFF. CDR3 sequence (DNA): TGCAGTGCTAGTTGCGGGGGGCCATGGAATGAGCAGTTCTTC.

V is TRBV24-1 and J is TRBJ2-1; D possibly corresponds to TRBD2 (6 bases). This CDR3 is 14 amino acids long. V dropped 3 bases and J dropped 5 bases, with 10 bases sitting between them. Germline CDR1 reads KGHDR; CDR2 reads SFDVKD. In DNA form, the CDR3 reads TGTGCCACCAGTGATGCACTAGCAGACAATGAGCAGTTCTTC. Translation: CATSDALADNEQFF.

The CDR3 protein is CASSKVLAGERVDTQYF. CDR3 sequence (DNA): TGTGCCAGCAGCAAAGTATTAGCGGGCGAACGTGTAGATACGCAGTATTTT. The V call is TRBV21-1, the J call TRBJ2-3; the table's D call of TRBD2 was not tested on the DNA. TRBV21-1 is annotated as a pseudogene. This CDR3 has 17 amino acids.

The chain recombines TRBV15 with TRBJ1-2; TRBD1 agrees at 7 bases. This CDR3 region has 15 residues. The ends lost 0 bases at V and 3 bases at J; junction bases unmatched: 4. CDR1 is LNHNV, CDR2 YYDKDF, per germline (reference sequence). Here the CDR3 reads CATSRESGGHYGYTF. In DNA form, the CDR3 reads TGTGCCACCAGCAGAGAGTCAGGGGGACACTATGGCTACACCTTC.

The chain combines TRBV28 with TRBJ1-2; no clear D. From germline, CDR1 is MDHEN and CDR2 SYDVKM. The V and J ends lost 7 bases and 0 bases respectively, with 6 bases between them. CDR3 length equals 12 residues. Here the CDR3 DNA reads TGTGCCAGCAAGGGCGCTAACTATGGCTACACCTTC. Protein sequence: CASKGANYGYTF.

This clone was detected only once. The chain uses TRBV7-8 and TRBJ2-7; the match to TRBD1 covers 7 bases. The CDR3 runs 15 residues. Looked up from germline, CDR1 is SGHVS and CDR2 is FQNEAQ. With V trimmed by 4 bases and J by 0 bases, 6 bases remained unmatched. This CDR3 reads CASSSDGTVSYEQYF. The CDR3 bases are TGTGCCAGCAGCTCAGACGGGACAGTCTCCTACGAGCAGTACTTC.

The chain carries TRBV7-2 and TRBJ2-3; 9 positions match TRBD2. V shed 5 bases, J shed 2 bases, and the junction held 8 bases outside the gene matches. The CDR3 extends over 16 amino acids. Germline lookup yields CDR1 SGHTA and CDR2 FQGNSA. CDR3 coding DNA: TGTGCCAGCAGCGCCTCGACTAGCGGCCTCACAGATACGCAGTATTTT. It encodes CASSASTSGLTDTQYF.

The genes are TRBV3-1 (or the pseudogene TRBV3-2) and TRBJ2-2; no definite D call. The V and J ends lost 5 bases and 4 bases respectively, with 8 bases between them. The CDR3 loop spans 13 amino acids. Germline values: CDR1 LGHDT, CDR2 YNNKEL (reference sequence). The CDR3 bases are TGTGCCAGCAGCGATCACGGCACCGGGGAGCTGTTTTTT. It translates to CASSDHGTGELFF.

The chain has TRBV5-6 and TRBJ2-3; 7 bases are a match to TRBD2. Germline CDR1 reads SGHDT; CDR2 reads YYEEEE. V lost 0 bases, J lost 0 bases, and 7 bases stayed unmatched. The length of the CDR3 is 17 residues. The CDR3 DNA is TGTGCCAGCAGCTTGGTCCGGGGGGTACCTAGCACAGATACGCAGTATTTT. Protein product: CASSLVRGVPSTDTQYF. Looking up the rest from reference TRBV5-6 and TRBJ2-3 gives the full variable domain: DAGVTQSPTHLIKTRGQQVTLRCSPKSGHDTVSWYQQALGQGPQFIFQYYEEEERQRGNFPDRFSGHQFPNYSSELNVNALLLGDSALYLCASSLVRGVPSTDTQYFGPGTRLTVL.

The chain is built from TRBV13 and TRBJ1-3; D not resolved. V was cut by 0 bases and J by 4 bases, with 7 bases left in between. CDR3 size: 14 residues. In germline, CDR1 is PRHDT, CDR2 FYEKMQ (reference sequence). This CDR3 reads CASSLGTSGNTIYF. CDR3 DNA sequence: TGTGCCAGCAGCTTAGGGACATCCGGAAACACCATATATTTT.